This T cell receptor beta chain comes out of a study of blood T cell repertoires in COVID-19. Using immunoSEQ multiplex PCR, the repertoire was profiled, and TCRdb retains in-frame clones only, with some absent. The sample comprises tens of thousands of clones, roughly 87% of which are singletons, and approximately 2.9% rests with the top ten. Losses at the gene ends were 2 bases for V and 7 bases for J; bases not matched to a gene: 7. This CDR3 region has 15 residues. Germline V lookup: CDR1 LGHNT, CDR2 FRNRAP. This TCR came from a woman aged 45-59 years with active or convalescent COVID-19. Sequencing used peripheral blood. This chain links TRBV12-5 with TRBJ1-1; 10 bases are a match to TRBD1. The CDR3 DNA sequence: TGTGCTAGTGGTTTGTACCAAGGGACAGGGGTTGAAGCTTTCTTT. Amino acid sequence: CASGLYQGTGVEAFF.